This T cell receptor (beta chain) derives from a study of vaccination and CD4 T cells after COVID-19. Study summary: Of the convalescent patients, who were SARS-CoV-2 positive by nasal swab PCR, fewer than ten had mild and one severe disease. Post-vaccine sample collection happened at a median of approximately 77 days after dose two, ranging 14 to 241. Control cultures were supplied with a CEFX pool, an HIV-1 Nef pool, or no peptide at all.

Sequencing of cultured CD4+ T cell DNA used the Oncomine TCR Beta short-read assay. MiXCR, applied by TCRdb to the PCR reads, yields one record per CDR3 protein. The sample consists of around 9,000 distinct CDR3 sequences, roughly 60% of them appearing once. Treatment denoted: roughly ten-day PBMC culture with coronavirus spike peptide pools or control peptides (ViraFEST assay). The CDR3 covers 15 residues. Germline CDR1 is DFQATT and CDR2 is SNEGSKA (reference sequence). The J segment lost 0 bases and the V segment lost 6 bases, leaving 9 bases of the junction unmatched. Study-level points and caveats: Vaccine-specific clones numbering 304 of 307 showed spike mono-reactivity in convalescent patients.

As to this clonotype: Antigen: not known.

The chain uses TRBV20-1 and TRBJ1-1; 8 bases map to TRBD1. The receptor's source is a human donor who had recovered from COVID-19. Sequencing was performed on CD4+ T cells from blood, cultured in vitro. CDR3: CSAKETGAVNTEAFF. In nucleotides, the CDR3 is TGCAGTGCAAAAGAGACAGGGGCGGTGAACACTGAAGCTTTCTTT.